A selection of T cell receptor beta chains follows, all from one sample in a study of vaccination and CD4 T cells after COVID-19. Each CDR3 protein is one row after TCRdb ran MiXCR on the PCR reads. Among about 8,900 distinct CDR3 sequences listed, approximately 64% were seen once. Antigen specificity for these receptors is unknown. What was sequenced was CD4+ T cells from blood, cultured in vitro. These receptors were obtained from a human donor who had recovered from COVID-19. CDR3s include the opening cysteine and the closing phenylalanine or tryptophan. Each record gives: clone size, J gene, D gene, V gene, CDR3 DNA, CDR3 protein. D genes are given only for firm matches. Clone size is shown for a subset of rows, as once, few, many or a class of expanded clone.

abundance: few
j_gene: TRBJ1-1
d_gene: .
v_gene: TRBV10-3
CDR3nt: TGTGCCATCAGTGAGTCAAGGCCAGGGCGGGGGAACACTGAAGCTTTCTTT
CDR3aa: CAISESRPGRGNTEAFF

abundance: .
j_gene: TRBJ1-6
d_gene: TRBD1
v_gene: TRBV20-1
CDR3nt: TGCAGTGCTGCCCCGGGACAGTTGGGGTATTTTAATTCACCCCTCCACTTT
CDR3aa: CSAAPGQLGYFNSPLHF

abundance: .
j_gene: TRBJ2-4
d_gene: .
v_gene: TRBV7-9
CDR3nt: TGTGCCAGCAGCTCAAGGACCCCTTTGGCCTCTCTAGCCAAAAACATTCAGTACTTC
CDR3aa: CASSSRTPLASLAKNIQYF

abundance: .
j_gene: TRBJ2-1
d_gene: TRBD2
v_gene: TRBV6-2/TRBV6-3
CDR3nt: TGTGCCAGCAGCCCACAGGTTAGCGGGGGGACCTACAATGAGCAGTTCTTC
CDR3aa: CASSPQVSGGTYNEQFF

abundance: .
j_gene: TRBJ2-7
d_gene: TRBD2
v_gene: TRBV28
CDR3nt: TGTGCCAGCAGTTTTCCGGGACTAGCGTTCGAGCAGTACTTC
CDR3aa: CASSFPGLAFEQYF

abundance: .
j_gene: TRBJ1-5
d_gene: .
v_gene: TRBV6-1
CDR3nt: TGTGCCAGCAGTGATCCCCTTAAATTCCGGGACCAGCATTTT
CDR3aa: CASSDPLKFRDQHF

abundance: .
j_gene: TRBJ2-3
d_gene: .
v_gene: TRBV6-1
CDR3nt: TGTGCCAGCAGTGAAGCAGGTAGCACAGATACGCAGTATTTT
CDR3aa: CASSEAGSTDTQYF

abundance: few
j_gene: TRBJ1-2
d_gene: .
v_gene: TRBV15
CDR3nt: TGTGCCACCAGCAGAGTAAACTATGGCTACACCTTC
CDR3aa: CATSRVNYGYTF

abundance: .
j_gene: TRBJ2-7
d_gene: TRBD1
v_gene: TRBV28
CDR3nt: TGTGCCAGCAGTCCCGCCCCCAGGACAGGGCTGTACGAGCAGTACTTC
CDR3aa: CASSPAPRTGLYEQYF

abundance: .
j_gene: TRBJ1-2
d_gene: .
v_gene: TRBV19
CDR3nt: TGTGCCAGTAGGAGGGCATCTCTGGACTATGGCTACACCTTC
CDR3aa: CASRRASLDYGYTF

abundance: .
j_gene: TRBJ1-5
d_gene: .
v_gene: TRBV28
CDR3nt: TGTGCCAGCAGTTTGGACACAGGGTCAGGGCAGCCCCAGCATTTT
CDR3aa: CASSLDTGSGQPQHF

abundance: few
j_gene: TRBJ1-2
d_gene: .
v_gene: TRBV6-1
CDR3nt: TGTGCCAGCACCGGGACGGCCTATGGCTACACCTTC
CDR3aa: CASTGTAYGYTF

abundance: once
j_gene: TRBJ2-5
d_gene: TRBD2
v_gene: TRBV20-1
CDR3nt: TGCAGTGCTAGAGCCGGGACTAGTTACGAGACCCAGTACTTC
CDR3aa: CSARAGTSYETQYF

abundance: .
j_gene: TRBJ2-5
d_gene: .
v_gene: TRBV6-5
CDR3nt: TGTGCCAGCAGTTACTCGGCTCTCCAAGAGACCCAGTACTTC
CDR3aa: CASSYSALQETQYF

abundance: .
j_gene: TRBJ1-2
d_gene: .
v_gene: TRBV7-8
CDR3nt: TGTGCCAGCAGCGAACGGGAGACCGACTATGGCTACACCTTC
CDR3aa: CASSERETDYGYTF

abundance: .
j_gene: TRBJ2-2
d_gene: .
v_gene: TRBV11-3
CDR3nt: TGTGCCAGCATGGGGGTCGCCGGGGAGCTGTTTTTT
CDR3aa: CASMGVAGELFF

abundance: few
j_gene: TRBJ1-5
d_gene: .
v_gene: TRBV7-2
CDR3nt: TGTGCCAGCAGCTTAATGACAGGAAAATATCAGCCCCAGCATTTT
CDR3aa: CASSLMTGKYQPQHF

abundance: .
j_gene: TRBJ2-3
d_gene: .
v_gene: TRBV15
CDR3nt: TGTGCCACCAGCAGAGATTGGCGGAGCTCGCCTAGCACAGATACGCAGTATTTT
CDR3aa: CATSRDWRSSPSTDTQYF

abundance: .
j_gene: TRBJ1-2
d_gene: .
v_gene: TRBV7-2
CDR3nt: TGTGCCAGCCTCATGGGGTATGGCTACACCTTC
CDR3aa: CASLMGYGYTF

abundance: .
j_gene: TRBJ1-2
d_gene: .
v_gene: TRBV11-3
CDR3nt: TGTGCCAGCAGCTTATTGGGGGCGCAAGGCTACACCTTC
CDR3aa: CASSLLGAQGYTF

abundance: .
j_gene: TRBJ1-2
d_gene: TRBD1
v_gene: TRBV11-2
CDR3nt: TGTGCCAGCCAGGGGGATTTCGCTGGCTACACCTTC
CDR3aa: CASQGDFAGYTF

abundance: .
j_gene: TRBJ2-7
d_gene: .
v_gene: TRBV10-3
CDR3nt: TGTGCCATCAGTGAGTCAGGGAAACGTTCCTACGAGCAGTACTTC
CDR3aa: CAISESGKRSYEQYF

abundance: .
j_gene: TRBJ2-3
d_gene: .
v_gene: TRBV30
CDR3nt: TGTGCCTGGAAAGACAGATTTAGCACAGATACGCAGTATTTT
CDR3aa: CAWKDRFSTDTQYF

abundance: .
j_gene: TRBJ1-2
d_gene: TRBD1
v_gene: TRBV15
CDR3nt: TGTGCCACCAGCCGGACAGGGTCAGGCTATGGCTACACCTTC
CDR3aa: CATSRTGSGYGYTF

abundance: .
j_gene: TRBJ1-4
d_gene: TRBD1
v_gene: TRBV29-1
CDR3nt: TGCAGCGTTGGGCCCGGGACAGGGCGGGAAAAACTGTTTTTT
CDR3aa: CSVGPGTGREKLFF

abundance: .
j_gene: TRBJ1-1
d_gene: .
v_gene: TRBV19
CDR3nt: TGTGCCAGTAGTATATATCGGGGCGGGACTGGGAACACTGAAGCTTTCTTT
CDR3aa: CASSIYRGGTGNTEAFF

abundance: .
j_gene: TRBJ2-1
d_gene: .
v_gene: TRBV6-5
CDR3nt: TGTGCCAGCAGCTACCGACTAGGCAGCTCCTACAATGAGCAGTTCTTC
CDR3aa: CASSYRLGSSYNEQFF

abundance: .
j_gene: TRBJ2-2
d_gene: .
v_gene: TRBV27
CDR3nt: TGTGCCAGCAGCGTGGAGGGTCCGAACACCGGGGAGCTGTTTTTT
CDR3aa: CASSVEGPNTGELFF

abundance: .
j_gene: TRBJ2-7
d_gene: .
v_gene: TRBV20-1
CDR3nt: TGCAGTGCTAGAACCCGGAGGGGGGTCGGAGAGCAGTACTTC
CDR3aa: CSARTRRGVGEQYF

abundance: .
j_gene: TRBJ2-3
d_gene: .
v_gene: TRBV20-1
CDR3nt: TGCAGTGCCCCCCCTGGGGCAGATACGCAGTATTTT
CDR3aa: CSAPPGADTQYF

abundance: .
j_gene: TRBJ1-2
d_gene: TRBD1
v_gene: TRBV24-1
CDR3nt: TGTGCCACCAGTGAAGGGACAGGGGATGGCTACACCTTC
CDR3aa: CATSEGTGDGYTF

abundance: .
j_gene: TRBJ2-7
d_gene: TRBD2
v_gene: TRBV20-1
CDR3nt: TGCAGTGCGGAACGCTCACTAGCGGGGGACTCCTACGAGCAGTACTTC
CDR3aa: CSAERSLAGDSYEQYF

abundance: few
j_gene: TRBJ1-2
d_gene: .
v_gene: TRBV21-1
CDR3nt: TGTGCCAGCAGCCTTCACAAAGAGGCAGGGGGCTATGGCTACACCTTC
CDR3aa: CASSLHKEAGGYGYTF

abundance: .
j_gene: TRBJ2-1
d_gene: .
v_gene: TRBV11-3
CDR3nt: TGTGCCAGCAGCTTACGGGACGCAATACAGTTCTTC
CDR3aa: CASSLRDAIQFF

abundance: .
j_gene: TRBJ2-7
d_gene: TRBD1
v_gene: TRBV20-1
CDR3nt: TGCAGTGCTCAAGGGGGCAGGGGAATCAACGAGCAGTACTTC
CDR3aa: CSAQGGRGINEQYF

abundance: few
j_gene: TRBJ1-2
d_gene: TRBD1
v_gene: TRBV12-3/TRBV12-4
CDR3nt: TGTGCCAGCTACCGGACAGGGGGGAATGGCTACACCTTC
CDR3aa: CASYRTGGNGYTF

abundance: few
j_gene: TRBJ1-2
d_gene: .
v_gene: TRBV20-1
CDR3nt: TGCAGTGCTAGAGATACGGATGGCTACACCTTC
CDR3aa: CSARDTDGYTF

abundance: .
j_gene: TRBJ2-7
d_gene: .
v_gene: TRBV30
CDR3nt: TGTGCCTGGAGTGCGACGGGTTACGAGCAGTACTTC
CDR3aa: CAWSATGYEQYF

abundance: .
j_gene: TRBJ1-1
d_gene: TRBD1
v_gene: TRBV2
CDR3nt: TGTGCCAGCAGGGGACAGGGGAACACTGAAGCTTTCTTT
CDR3aa: CASRGQGNTEAFF

abundance: .
j_gene: TRBJ2-5
d_gene: TRBD2
v_gene: TRBV20-1
CDR3nt: TGCAGTGCCCCCCGGGGAGAGGGAGGGGAGACCCAGTACTTC
CDR3aa: CSAPRGEGGETQYF

abundance: .
j_gene: TRBJ2-1
d_gene: .
v_gene: TRBV15
CDR3nt: TGTGCCACCAGCAGAGACATGTCAGGGGACTCCTACAATGAGCAGTTCTTC
CDR3aa: CATSRDMSGDSYNEQFF

abundance: .
j_gene: TRBJ2-2
d_gene: TRBD2
v_gene: TRBV6-1
CDR3nt: TGTGCCAGCAGTGAAGGACTAGCGGGGGTCACCGGGGAGCTGTTTTTT
CDR3aa: CASSEGLAGVTGELFF

abundance: few
j_gene: TRBJ1-2
d_gene: .
v_gene: TRBV20-1
CDR3nt: TGCAGTGGGTTTGGGGGAGGGTTTAACTATGGCTACACCTTC
CDR3aa: CSGFGGGFNYGYTF

abundance: .
j_gene: TRBJ2-7
d_gene: .
v_gene: TRBV7-9
CDR3nt: TGTGCCAGCAGCTTAGAAGGAGGAATATACGAGCAGTACTTC
CDR3aa: CASSLEGGIYEQYF

abundance: .
j_gene: TRBJ2-3
d_gene: .
v_gene: TRBV21-1
CDR3nt: TGTGCCAGCAGCAAACACACTAGCGGGACTAGCACAGATACGCAGTATTTT
CDR3aa: CASSKHTSGTSTDTQYF

abundance: large
j_gene: TRBJ2-5
d_gene: .
v_gene: TRBV11-2
CDR3nt: TGTGCCAGCAGCTTAGCTCCCAACCAAGAGACCCAGTACTTC
CDR3aa: CASSLAPNQETQYF

abundance: .
j_gene: TRBJ1-1
d_gene: .
v_gene: TRBV28
CDR3nt: TGTGCCAGCAGTCCCCGAAGGCAGGGTGGGGTCACTGAAGCTTTCTTT
CDR3aa: CASSPRRQGGVTEAFF

abundance: .
j_gene: TRBJ2-3
d_gene: TRBD1
v_gene: TRBV14
CDR3nt: TGTGCCAGCAGCCAAGGCGGGACAGGGAGCACAGATACGCAGTATTTT
CDR3aa: CASSQGGTGSTDTQYF

abundance: medium-sized
j_gene: TRBJ2-6
d_gene: .
v_gene: TRBV20-1
CDR3nt: TGCAGTGCCCCGTACCGGGTCGGGGCCAACGTCCTGACTTTC
CDR3aa: CSAPYRVGANVLTF

abundance: .
j_gene: TRBJ1-6
d_gene: .
v_gene: TRBV6-1
CDR3nt: TGTGCCAGCAGTGAAATTTGGCAAAACGGGTCACCCCTCCACTTT
CDR3aa: CASSEIWQNGSPLHF